These 25 T cell receptor beta chains came from one sample sequenced in a study of blood T cell repertoires in COVID-19. Only in-frame clones appear in the TCRdb table, and some are missing; sequencing was by immunoSEQ multiplex PCR. The sample records about 390,000 clones, about 89% being singletons. The sequenced material came from peripheral blood. The receptors here all came from a woman aged 55-69 years with COVID-19, enrolled during active disease.

The rearrangement joins TRBV29-1 to TRBJ2-7; 10 nucleotides align to TRBD1. V lost 6 bases to trimming and J lost 2 bases; unmatched junction nucleotides: 1. Germline CDR1 reads SQVTM; CDR2 reads ANQGSEA. The CDR3 totals 12 residues. The CDR3 loop reads CSVGQGAYEQYF. CDR3 bases: TGCAGCGTCGGACAGGGGGCCTACGAGCAGTACTTC.

This clone appeared a single time. The rearrangement joins TRBV28 to TRBJ1-2, with D perhaps TRBD1 (5 bases). V was clipped by 5 bases and J by 8 bases, with 18 bases between them. Germline V gene lookup returns CDR1 MDHEN and CDR2 SYDVKM. This CDR3 has 14 residues. Written as DNA, the CDR3 is TGTGCCAGCAGTATCCCTGCGGGGGTCGAGGGCTACACCTTC. Encoded protein: CASSIPAGVEGYTF.

The V and J genes are TRBV2 and TRBJ2-5, with 8 positions matching TRBD2. The CDR3 is made up of 13 amino acids. Germline trimming cut 6 bases from V and 5 bases from J; bases unmatched to any gene: 5. Germline V gene data show CDR1 as SNHLY and CDR2 as FYNNEI. CDR3 sequence: CASSGRGMETQYF. The CDR3 region has the DNA TGTGCCAGCAGCGGGAGGGGGATGGAGACCCAGTACTTC.

This chain links TRBV2 with TRBJ1-2, with a possible D match to TRBD1 (5 bases). This CDR3 contains 14 residues. V was clipped by 3 bases and J by 4 bases, with 12 bases between them. The V gene's germline CDR1 is SNHLY and CDR2 FYNNEI. The CDR3 coding sequence is TGTGCCAGCAGTGATACGACGGGGGTCTATGGCTACACCTTC. It specifies CASSDTTGVYGYTF.

J is TRBJ1-2 and V is TRBV7-2; 8 nucleotides line up with TRBD1. This CDR3 has 14 amino acids. The trim removed 5 bases at V and 10 bases at J, leaving 12 bases unmatched. Germline loops: CDR1 SGHTA, CDR2 FQGNSA. CDR3 protein: CASSLGQGGLAYTF. CDR3 nucleotide sequence: TGTGCCAGCAGCCTTGGACAGGGTGGGCTCGCCTACACCTTC. Full variable domain (remainder filled in from reference TRBV7-2 and TRBJ1-2): GAGVSQSPSNKVTEKGKDVELRCDPISGHTALYWYRQSLGQGLEFLIYFQGNSAPDKSGLPSDRFSAERTGGSVSTLTIQRTQQEDSAVYLCASSLGQGGLAYTFGSGTRLTVV.

The rearrangement joins TRBV6-1 to TRBJ1-5, with D perhaps TRBD1 (5 bases). The germline CDR1 and CDR2 sequences are MNHNS and SASEGT. The germline V and J ends were trimmed by 0 bases and 2 bases, with 23 bases remaining between them. The CDR3 covers 20 residues. CDR3 region: CASSEARSLGPFSRNQPQHF. The CDR3 DNA is TGTGCCAGCAGTGAAGCACGAAGTCTGGGGCCCTTTTCCCGCAATCAGCCCCAGCATTTT.

This chain connects TRBV10-2 to TRBJ2-2; D not certain. From germline, CDR1 is WSHSY and CDR2 SAAADI. V gave up 0 bases and J gave up 1 base, with 6 bases separating them. The CDR3 consists of 15 residues. The CDR3 nucleotides are TGCGCCAGCAGTGAGTCTTACAGGAACACCGGGGAGCTGTTTTTT. It translates to CASSESYRNTGELFF.

The chain is built from TRBV6-6 and TRBJ1-4; D is perhaps TRBD1 (6 bases). The germline CDR1 and CDR2 sequences are MNHNY and SVGAGI (reference sequence). V lost 7 bases and J 5 bases, leaving 14 bases between the germline ends. The CDR3 consists of 14 residues. CDR3 protein: CASTVGGGNEKLFF. The CDR3 DNA is TGTGCCAGCACTGTAGGGGGGGGAAATGAAAAACTGTTTTTT.

The genes are TRBV5-4 and TRBJ1-2; 7 nucleotides agree with TRBD1. The CDR3 has 13 amino acids. V was clipped by 3 bases and J by 4 bases; unmatched bases: 3. The germline V gene encodes CDR1 SGHNT and CDR2 YYREEE (reference sequence). CDR3 amino acids: CASSSGTAYGYTF. CDR3 DNA: TGTGCCAGCAGCTCCGGGACAGCCTATGGCTACACCTTC.

The genes are TRBV19 and TRBJ1-4; D is perhaps TRBD1 (5 bases). Trimming took 5 bases from V and 5 from J, leaving 21 bases between them. This CDR3 comprises 17 residues. Germline V lookup: CDR1 LNHDA, CDR2 SQIVND (reference sequence). In DNA, the CDR3 is TGTGCCAGTAGTCGACAGATCTCGTCGACCTGGAATGAAAAACTGTTTTTT. Residues: CASSRQISSTWNEKLFF.

The chain is built from TRBV11-3 and TRBJ1-1; D is undetermined. Trimming pared 3 bases from V and 6 bases from J, leaving 11 bases between. CDR1 and CDR2 (germline): SGHNT, YENEEA. This CDR3 comprises 13 residues. This CDR3 reads CASSFTAGAEAFF. The CDR3 DNA reads as TGTGCCAGCAGCTTCACTGCGGGCGCTGAAGCTTTCTTT.

This clone was found once. The rearrangement uses TRBV5-4 and TRBJ2-3; perhaps TRBD2 as D (7 bases). V lost 5 bases and J 4 bases, leaving 14 bases between the germline ends. The CDR3 extends over 14 amino acids. The V gene's germline CDR1 is SGHNT and CDR2 YYREEE (reference sequence). This CDR3 reads CASRWGGGADTQYF. CDR3 nucleotides: TGTGCCAGCAGGTGGGGGGGCGGGGCAGATACGCAGTATTTT. The entire variable domain, with the rest obtained from reference TRBV5-4 and TRBJ2-3, is as follows: ETGVTQSPTHLIKTRGQQVTLRCSSQSGHNTVSWYQQALGQGPQFIFQYYREEENGRGNFPPRFSGLQFPNYSSELNVNALELDDSALYLCASRWGGGADTQYFGPGTRLTVL.

The chain links TRBV12-3 or TRBV12-4 to TRBJ2-7, with TRBD1 identical over 7 bases. Losses at the gene ends were 5 bases for V and 7 bases for J; bases not matched to a gene: 5. The CDR3 extends over 12 amino acids. The CDR3 reads CASSTSGGEQYF. The CDR3 DNA reads as TGTGCCAGCAGTACATCAGGGGGAGAGCAGTACTTC.

This rearrangement joins TRBV28 to TRBJ1-4, with D possibly TRBD1 on 5 matching bases. V gave up 2 bases and J gave up 7 bases, with 14 bases separating them. CDR1 is MDHEN, CDR2 SYDVKM, per germline. The CDR3 contains 15 residues. CDR3 loop: CASSLSAGLVEKLFF. For the CDR3, the DNA is TGTGCCAGCAGTTTAAGTGCAGGGCTAGTTGAAAAACTGTTTTTT.

A single count supports this clone. The genes are TRBV5-6 and TRBJ2-7; 9 bases agree with TRBD2. The CDR3 totals 13 residues. V dropped 5 bases and J dropped 7; count of bases not matched to a gene: 7. The germline V gene has CDR1 SGHDT and CDR2 YYEEEE. The CDR3 sequence is CASRFSGGGEQYF. CDR3 DNA: TGTGCCAGCAGATTTAGCGGGGGAGGTGAGCAGTACTTC.

The J gene is TRBJ1-2, the V gene TRBV7-7; D is perhaps TRBD1 (6 bases). CDR1 and CDR2 from the germline V gene are SSHAT and FNYEAQ (reference sequence). The CDR3 contains 15 residues. The V gene lost 3 bases and the J gene lost 6 bases, with 17 bases spanning the gap. The CDR3 bases are TGTGCCAGCAGCTTCTCTGGGGGACACGGCCATGGCTACACCTTC. It is translated as CASSFSGGHGHGYTF.

The chain has TRBV5-6 and TRBJ2-1, with D possibly being TRBD1 (6 bases). Germline values: CDR1 SGHDT, CDR2 YYEEEE. Trimming shortened V by 3 bases and J by 8 bases, and 15 bases separated the two germline ends. The CDR3 totals 14 residues. The CDR3 bases are TGTGCCAGCAGCTCCTGGGGGCGAGAGGATGAGCAGTTCTTC. This codes for CASSSWGREDEQFF.

The genes are TRBV11-3 and TRBJ1-2; D gene unclear. With 3 bases removed from V and 4 bases from J, the gap between germline ends came to 6 bases. The CDR3 length is 12 residues. Germline V CDR1 and CDR2: SGHNT, YENEEA. In nucleotides, the CDR3 is TGTGCCAGCAGCTTCGGGATCTATGGCTACACCTTC. Protein sequence: CASSFGIYGYTF. Full variable domain (outside the CDR3, taken from reference TRBV11-3 and TRBJ1-2): EAGVVQSPRYKIIEKKQPVAFWCNPISGHNTLYWYLQNLGQGPELLIRYENEEAVDDSQLPKDRFSAERLKGVDSTLKIQPAELGDSAVYLCASSFGIYGYTFGSGTRLTVV.

V is TRBV2 and J is TRBJ1-1; D gene ambiguous. This CDR3 is built from 15 residues. Trimming removed 4 bases from V and 3 bases from J, with 15 bases in between. The V gene's germline CDR1 is SNHLY and CDR2 FYNNEI. Here the CDR3 DNA reads TGTGCCAGCAGTGGGTTTCCAATAGGAGACACTGAAGCTTTCTTT. Protein sequence: CASSGFPIGDTEAFF.

The rearrangement uses TRBV10-3 and TRBJ1-2; D gene ambiguous. V gave up 0 bases and J gave up 4 bases, with 6 bases separating them. Germline CDR1 ENHRY, CDR2 SYGVKD. This CDR3 has 13 amino acids. The CDR3 region has the DNA TGTGCCATCAGTGAGTCAACAGCCTATGGCTACACCTTC. Protein sequence: CAISESTAYGYTF.

The rearrangement joins TRBV7-3 to TRBJ1-2; D may be TRBD1 (6 bases). Germline V gene lookup returns CDR1 SGHTA and CDR2 FQGTGA. Trimming stripped 7 bases from V and 6 bases from J, with 15 bases between. The CDR3 consists of 13 residues. In DNA, the CDR3 is TGTGCCAGCACCTCAGGGGCAGGGGATGGCTACACCTTC. This encodes CASTSGAGDGYTF.

The count of this clone is one. The V gene is TRBV5-6, the J gene TRBJ1-1; possibly TRBD1 for D (5 bases). The germline V gene encodes CDR1 SGHDT and CDR2 YYEEEE. V was shortened by 2 bases and J by 3 bases, with 5 bases between the two germline ends. This CDR3 has 12 amino acids. The CDR3 sequence: CASSLGDTEAFF. In DNA, the CDR3 is TGTGCCAGCAGCTTAGGGGACACTGAAGCTTTCTTT. The full variable domain, with the rest looked up from reference TRBV5-6 and TRBJ1-1, is DAGVTQSPTHLIKTRGQQVTLRCSPKSGHDTVSWYQQALGQGPQFIFQYYEEEERQRGNFPDRFSGHQFPNYSSELNVNALLLGDSALYLCASSLGDTEAFFGQGTRLTVV.

V usage is TRBV11-2 and J usage is TRBJ2-1, with 7 bases matching TRBD1. The length of the CDR3 is 16 residues. The V and J ends lost 6 bases and 4 bases, in that order; junction bases with no gene match: 12. CDR1 and CDR2 from the germline V gene are SGHAT and FQNNGV. This CDR3 reads CASSSISGGKYNEQFF. The CDR3 region has the DNA TGTGCCAGCAGTTCGATTTCAGGGGGAAAGTACAATGAGCAGTTCTTC.

The chain joins TRBV7-3 to TRBJ1-2, with 12 nucleotides matching TRBD1. The CDR3 length is 17 residues. V lost 5 bases, J lost 3 bases, and 10 bases stayed unmatched. Germline assignment: CDR1 SGHTA and CDR2 FQGTGA. The CDR3 here is CASSPRPGTGGDYGYTF. The CDR3 nucleotides are TGTGCCAGCAGCCCGAGGCCCGGGACAGGGGGCGACTATGGCTACACCTTC.

J is TRBJ1-3 and V is TRBV6-2 or TRBV6-3; 7 nucleotides align to TRBD1. V shed 6 bases and J 0 bases; nucleotides not matched to a gene: 5. Per the germline V gene, CDR1 is MNHEY and CDR2 is SVGEGT. CDR3 length: 15 residues. The DNA for the CDR3 is TGTGCCAGCAGCAAGGGACAGTACTCTGGAAACACCATATATTTT. This sequence encodes CASSKGQYSGNTIYF.